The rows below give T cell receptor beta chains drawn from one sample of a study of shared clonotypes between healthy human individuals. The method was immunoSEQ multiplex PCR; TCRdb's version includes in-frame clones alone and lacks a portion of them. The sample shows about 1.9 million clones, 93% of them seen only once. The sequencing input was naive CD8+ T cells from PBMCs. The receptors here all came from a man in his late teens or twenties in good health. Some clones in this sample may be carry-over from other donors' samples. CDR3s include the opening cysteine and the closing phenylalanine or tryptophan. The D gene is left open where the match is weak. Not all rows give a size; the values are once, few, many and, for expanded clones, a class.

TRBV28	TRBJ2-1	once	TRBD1	TGTGCCAGCATTTCCGGGACAGGAGACAATGAGCAGTTCTTC	CASISGTGDNEQFF
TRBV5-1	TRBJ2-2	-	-	TGCGCCAGCAGTGCTACCGGGGCCGGGACTTTGGGGGAGCTGTTTTTT	CASSATGAGTLGELFF
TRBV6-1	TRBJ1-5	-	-	TGTGCCAGCAGTGGTGAGGCCGATGGGGGGCCCCATCAGCCCCAGCATTTT	CASSGEADGGPHQPQHF
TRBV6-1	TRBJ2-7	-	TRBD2	TGTGCCAGCGTGTTAGCGGGCTGGAGGTCCTACGAGCAGTACTTC	CASVLAGWRSYEQYF
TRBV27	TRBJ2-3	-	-	TGTGCCAGCAGTGGCTATCGCACAGATACGCAGTATTTT	CASSGYRTDTQYF
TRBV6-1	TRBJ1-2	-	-	TGTGCCAGCAGCCCTCCTTCACTATATGGCTACACCTTC	CASSPPSLYGYTF
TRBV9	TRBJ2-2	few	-	TGTGCCAGCAGCGTTTCCGGGACACCTAATCCCGGGGAGCTGTTTTTT	CASSVSGTPNPGELFF
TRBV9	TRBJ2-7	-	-	TGTGCCAGCAGCGTAAAGGGGAGCGACGAGCAGTACTTC	CASSVKGSDEQYF
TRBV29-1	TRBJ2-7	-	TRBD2	TGCAGCGTTGTCAGCGGGAGGGCCTACGAGCAGTACTTC	CSVVSGRAYEQYF
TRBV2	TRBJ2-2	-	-	TGTGCCAGCAGCCCTACTAGTTGGGGCACCGGGGAGCTGTTTTTT	CASSPTSWGTGELFF
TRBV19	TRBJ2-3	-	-	TGTGCCAGTTCAGGGGATCGGTCAGATACGCAGTATTTT	CASSGDRSDTQYF
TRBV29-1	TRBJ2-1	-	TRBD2	TGCAGCGTAGGGGGACTAGCGGGGTACAATGAGCAGTTCTTC	CSVGGLAGYNEQFF
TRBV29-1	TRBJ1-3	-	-	TGCAGCGTTGACAGGGCACAGGGTATTCCCTACTCTGGAAACACCATATATTTT	CSVDRAQGIPYSGNTIYF
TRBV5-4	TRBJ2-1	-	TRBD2	TGTGCCAGCAACCCGACTAGCGGGCTTGGGCCTGAGCAGTTCTTC	CASNPTSGLGPEQFF
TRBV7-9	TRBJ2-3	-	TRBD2	TGTGCCAGCAGCCCGCAAGCGGGACTAACTAGCACAGATACGCAGTATTTT	CASSPQAGLTSTDTQYF
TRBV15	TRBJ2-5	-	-	TGTGCCACCAGCAGATTAATGGACAGCCAAGAGACCCAGTACTTC	CATSRLMDSQETQYF
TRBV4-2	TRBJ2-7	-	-	TGTGCCAGCAGCCAAGAACCCGGTTTCCAGGGGAGTTGGGAGCAGTACTTC	CASSQEPGFQGSWEQYF
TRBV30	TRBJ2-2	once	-	TGTGCCTGGAGTCTAGCAAACACCGGGGAGCTGTTTTTT	CAWSLANTGELFF
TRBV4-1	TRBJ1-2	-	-	TGCGCCAGCAGGCTACCAGGCTCGGCTAACTATGGCTACACCTTC	CASRLPGSANYGYTF
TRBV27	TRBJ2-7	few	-	TGTGCCAGCAGTTTCTCCGGGAGCTCCTACGAGCAGTACTTC	CASSFSGSSYEQYF
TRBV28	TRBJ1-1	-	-	TGTGCCAGCAGTTTGGCTTACAGGGTTGCCAACACTGAAGCTTTCTTT	CASSLAYRVANTEAFF
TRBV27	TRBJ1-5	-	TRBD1	TGTGCCAGCAGACCGGACAGGGGTCTCAATCAGCCCCAGCATTTT	CASRPDRGLNQPQHF
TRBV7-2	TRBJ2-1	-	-	TGTGCCAGCAGCTTATGGGGCCTATCCAATGAGCAGTTCTTC	CASSLWGLSNEQFF
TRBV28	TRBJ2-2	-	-	TGTGCCAGCAGTTTACTAAGGGGGAGGATGCTCGAGGAGCTGTTTTTT	CASSLLRGRMLEELFF
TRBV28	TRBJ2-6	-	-	TGTGCCAGCAGTACCAGTACACTCACAGCCATCCGCTCTGGGGCCAACGTCCTGACTTTC	CASSTSTLTAIRSGANVLTF
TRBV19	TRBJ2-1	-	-	TGTGCCAGTAGCATTCTTGGCGGACTGTACAATGAGCAGTTCTTC	CASSILGGLYNEQFF
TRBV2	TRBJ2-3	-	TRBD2	TGTGCCAGCAGTGAAAGCGGGAGTGGAGATACGCAGTATTTT	CASSESGSGDTQYF